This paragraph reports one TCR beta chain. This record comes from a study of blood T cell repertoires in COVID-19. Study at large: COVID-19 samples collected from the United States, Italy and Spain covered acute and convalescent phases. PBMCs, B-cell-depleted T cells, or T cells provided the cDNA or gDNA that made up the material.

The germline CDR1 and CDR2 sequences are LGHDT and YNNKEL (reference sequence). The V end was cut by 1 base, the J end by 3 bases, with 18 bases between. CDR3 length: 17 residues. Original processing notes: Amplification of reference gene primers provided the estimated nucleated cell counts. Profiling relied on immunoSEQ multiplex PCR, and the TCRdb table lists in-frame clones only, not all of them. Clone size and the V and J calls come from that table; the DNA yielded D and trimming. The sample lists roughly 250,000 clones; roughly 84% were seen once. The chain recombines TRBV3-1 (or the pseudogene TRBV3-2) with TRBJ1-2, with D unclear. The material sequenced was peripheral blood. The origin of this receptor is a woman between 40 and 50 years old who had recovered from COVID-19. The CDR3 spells CASSQVSLPLGDYGYTF. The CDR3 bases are TGTGCCAGCAGCCAAGTCTCCCTCCCGCTCGGGGACTATGGCTACACCTTC.